The rows below give T cell receptor beta chains drawn from one sample of a study of blood T cell repertoires in COVID-19. Repertoires were generated with immunoSEQ multiplex PCR, while TCRdb's copy carries only in-frame clones and drops some. Among 60,000 to 80,000 clones listed, 70% to 90% were seen once. The sample comprised peripheral blood. The receptors shown here come from a woman aged 80 or older with acute or convalescent COVID-19. CDR3s include the opening cysteine and the closing phenylalanine or tryptophan. The order of the fields is V gene, J gene, clone size, D gene, CDR3 protein, CDR3 DNA. D genes are given only for firm matches. The size field is filled for only some rows; it gives once, few, many or a size class.

TRBV7-2	TRBJ2-5	NA	TRBD2	CASSLAGGVETQYF	TGTGCCAGCAGCTTAGCGGGGGGGGTAGAGACCCAGTACTTC
TRBV28	TRBJ1-1	NA	TRBD1	CASSQQGAGDTEAFF	TGTGCCAGCAGCCAACAGGGGGCAGGAGACACTGAAGCTTTCTTT
TRBV6-6	TRBJ1-1	NA	NA	CASGHLTPGTEAFF	TGTGCCAGCGGGCACCTTACTCCAGGGACTGAAGCTTTCTTT
TRBV18	TRBJ2-2	NA	TRBD2	CASSPKSFLAGPGELFF	TGTGCCAGCTCACCCAAAAGTTTTCTAGCGGGACCCGGGGAGCTGTTTTTT
TRBV6-4	TRBJ2-3	NA	TRBD1	CASRAGTVSTDTQYF	TGTGCCAGCAGAGCCGGGACAGTGTCCACAGATACGCAGTATTTT
TRBV11-3	TRBJ2-7	NA	TRBD1	CASSLRTGNLGEQYF	TGTGCCAGCAGCCTACGGACAGGGAATTTGGGCGAGCAGTACTTC
TRBV18	TRBJ1-2	NA	NA	CASSPRTDNYGYTF	TGTGCCAGCTCACCACGGACAGACAACTATGGCTACACCTTC
TRBV7-2	TRBJ1-3	NA	NA	CASSLALSSGNTIYF	TGTGCCAGCAGCTTAGCCCTGAGCTCTGGAAACACCATATATTTT
TRBV5-1	TRBJ2-1	NA	NA	CASSSRVGEQFF	TGCGCCAGCAGCAGCCGAGTCGGTGAGCAGTTCTTC
TRBV12-3/TRBV12-4	TRBJ1-5	NA	NA	CASSPGTSQHF	TGTGCCAGCAGTCCTGGGACATCCCAGCATTTT
TRBV11-3	TRBJ2-7	NA	NA	CASSGSAAYEQYF	TGTGCCAGCAGCGGGAGCGCCGCCTACGAGCAGTACTTC
TRBV3-1/TRBV3-2	TRBJ1-5	NA	NA	CASSAGLRQPQHF	TGTGCCAGCAGCGCAGGGTTAAGACAGCCCCAGCATTTT
TRBV7-8	TRBJ1-2	NA	NA	CASSLSGTGLNYGYTF	TGTGCCAGCAGCTTATCCGGGACGGGACTTAACTATGGCTACACCTTC
TRBV27	TRBJ2-7	NA	NA	CASSTGLENEQYF	TGTGCCAGCAGCACAGGGTTGGAGAACGAGCAGTACTTC
TRBV9	TRBJ2-5	NA	NA	CASSVAPGGEETQYF	TGTGCCAGCAGCGTAGCTCCGGGGGGCGAGGAGACCCAGTACTTC
TRBV2	TRBJ1-4	NA	TRBD1	CASRRTGGSEKLFF	TGTGCCAGCAGGAGGACAGGGGGAAGTGAAAAACTGTTTTTT
TRBV19	TRBJ1-2	NA	NA	CASTTGDANYGYTF	TGTGCCAGTACCACCGGGGATGCTAACTATGGCTACACCTTC
TRBV6-5	TRBJ2-7	NA	NA	CASSPRRDSSYEQYF	TGTGCCAGCAGCCCACGGAGGGACAGTTCCTACGAGCAGTACTTC
TRBV3-1/TRBV3-2	TRBJ2-1	NA	TRBD2	CASGGYNEQFF	TGTGCCTCGGGAGGATACAATGAGCAGTTCTTC
TRBV5-1	TRBJ1-2	NA	TRBD1	CASSLDEKTGNNYGYTF	TGCGCCAGCAGCTTGGATGAAAAGACAGGGAATAACTATGGCTACACCTTC
TRBV3-1/TRBV3-2	TRBJ1-6	NA	NA	CASSQGLNSPLHF	TGTGCCAGCAGCCAAGGACTGAATTCACCCCTCCACTTT
TRBV7-9	TRBJ2-2	NA	NA	CASRMTQGSAGELFF	TGTGCCAGCAGGATGACTCAGGGGAGCGCCGGGGAGCTGTTTTTT
TRBV2	TRBJ1-2	few	NA	CASSATGFGYTF	TGTGCCAGCAGTGCAACAGGGTTTGGCTACACCTTC
TRBV9	TRBJ1-1	NA	NA	CASSSGDMNTEAFF	TGTGCCAGCAGCTCAGGGGACATGAACACTGAAGCTTTCTTT
TRBV20-1	TRBJ2-5	NA	TRBD2	CSASLAGGEETQYF	TGCAGTGCTAGTCTAGCGGGGGGTGAGGAGACCCAGTACTTC
TRBV11-2	TRBJ1-2	NA	TRBD1	CASSLAGTGLSYGYTF	TGTGCCAGCAGCTTAGCCGGGACAGGGTTGTCCTATGGCTACACCTTC
TRBV5-1	TRBJ1-1	NA	NA	CASSLEAGDTEAFF	TGCGCCAGCAGCTTGGAGGCAGGCGACACTGAAGCTTTCTTT
TRBV9	TRBJ2-1	NA	TRBD2	CASSETSGPYNEQFF	TGTGCCAGCAGCGAGACTAGCGGACCGTACAATGAGCAGTTCTTC
TRBV18	TRBJ2-3	once	NA	CASSPSQGETDTQYF	TGTGCCAGCTCACCATCGCAAGGGGAAACAGATACGCAGTATTTT
TRBV5-1	TRBJ2-3	NA	NA	CASSLVVTDTQYF	TGCGCCAGCAGCTTGGTCGTCACAGATACGCAGTATTTT
TRBV12-5	TRBJ2-7	once	TRBD2	CASGPPGLAGALISSYEQYF	TGTGCTAGTGGACCCCCGGGACTAGCGGGGGCTCTAATAAGCTCCTACGAGCAGTACTTC
TRBV19	TRBJ2-1	NA	TRBD1	CASSIERDRPYNEQFF	TGTGCCAGTAGTATAGAACGGGACAGACCATACAATGAGCAGTTCTTC
TRBV7-9	TRBJ2-7	NA	NA	CASSPQVGLGPYEQYF	TGTGCCAGCAGCCCCCAGGTGGGATTGGGGCCCTACGAGCAGTACTTC
TRBV5-1	TRBJ2-5	NA	NA	CASSFRIEETQYF	TGCGCCAGCAGCTTCAGGATAGAAGAGACCCAGTACTTC
TRBV5-1	TRBJ1-1	few	NA	CASSSLMTMNTEAFF	TGCGCCAGCAGCTCGTTAATGACTATGAACACTGAAGCTTTCTTT
TRBV3-1/TRBV3-2	TRBJ2-6	NA	NA	CASSPLPSGANVLTF	TGTGCCAGCAGCCCTCTCCCGTCTGGGGCCAACGTCCTGACTTTC
TRBV7-2	TRBJ2-7	once	NA	CASSLEAGAVGEQYF	TGTGCCAGCAGCTTAGAGGCAGGGGCCGTAGGCGAGCAGTACTTC
TRBV5-6	TRBJ2-7	NA	TRBD1	CASSLGTTNRDSSYEQYF	TGTGCCAGCAGCCTTGGAACCACAAACCGGGACAGCTCCTACGAGCAGTACTTC
TRBV7-6	TRBJ2-5	NA	NA	CASSLGASRETQYF	TGTGCCAGCAGCTTGGGGGCTAGCAGAGAGACCCAGTACTTC
TRBV6-6	TRBJ2-7	few	NA	CASRLPGGVEQYF	TGTGCCAGCAGGTTACCGGGGGGCGTCGAGCAGTACTTC
TRBV10-3	TRBJ1-5	NA	NA	CAISPSNQPQHF	TGTGCCATCAGCCCGAGCAATCAGCCCCAGCATTTT
TRBV12-5	TRBJ1-1	once	NA	CASGTDRTEAFF	TGTGCTAGTGGTACTGACAGGACTGAAGCTTTCTTT
TRBV7-2	TRBJ2-5	NA	TRBD2	CASSLSSSGQETQYF	TGTGCCAGCAGCTTATCGTCTAGCGGGCAAGAGACCCAGTACTTC
TRBV7-9	TRBJ2-3	NA	TRBD2	CASSLSVASGPSTDTQYF	TGTGCCAGCAGCTTAAGCGTGGCTAGCGGGCCCAGCACAGATACGCAGTATTTT
TRBV2	TRBJ2-3	NA	NA	CASSDRDNGMRYF	TGTGCCAGCAGTGACCGGGACAATGGAATGCGGTATTTT
TRBV7-9	TRBJ1-2	NA	TRBD1	CASSLGPRTGGEGGYTF	TGTGCCAGCAGCTTGGGTCCTCGGACAGGGGGCGAGGGTGGCTACACCTTC
TRBV19	TRBJ1-5	NA	NA	CASSQEGRGNQPQHF	TGTGCCAGTAGTCAAGAGGGGAGGGGCAATCAGCCCCAGCATTTT
TRBV28	TRBJ2-7	NA	TRBD2	CASSSPGGTSYEQYF	TGTGCCAGCAGTTCCCCGGGAGGCACCTCCTACGAGCAGTACTTC
TRBV11-2	TRBJ1-6	NA	NA	CASSLGHSNNSPLHF	TGTGCCAGCAGCCTTGGGCATTCGAATAATTCACCCCTCCACTTT
TRBV5-1	TRBJ2-7	NA	NA	CASRSSYEQYF	TGCGCCAGTAGAAGCTCCTACGAGCAGTACTTC
TRBV19	TRBJ2-6	once	TRBD1	CASSKGQVAAGANVLTF	TGTGCCAGTTCCAAGGGACAGGTAGCCGCTGGGGCCAACGTCCTGACTTTC